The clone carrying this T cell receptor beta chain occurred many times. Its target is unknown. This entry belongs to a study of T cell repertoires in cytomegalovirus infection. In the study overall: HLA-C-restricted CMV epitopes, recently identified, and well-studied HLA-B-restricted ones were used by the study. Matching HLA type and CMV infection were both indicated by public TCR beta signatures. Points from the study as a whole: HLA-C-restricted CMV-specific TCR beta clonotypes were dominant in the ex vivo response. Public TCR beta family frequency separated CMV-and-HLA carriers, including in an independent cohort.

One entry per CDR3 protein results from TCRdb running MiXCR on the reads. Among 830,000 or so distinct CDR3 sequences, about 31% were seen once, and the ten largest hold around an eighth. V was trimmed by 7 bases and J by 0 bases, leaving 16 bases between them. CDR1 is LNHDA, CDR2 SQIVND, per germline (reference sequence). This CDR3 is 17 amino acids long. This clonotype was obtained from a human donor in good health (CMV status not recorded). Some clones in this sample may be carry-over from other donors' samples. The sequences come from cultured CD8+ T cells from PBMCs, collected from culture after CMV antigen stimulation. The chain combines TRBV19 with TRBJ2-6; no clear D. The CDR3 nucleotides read TGTGCCAGTACCCCCCAGAAAGGGTCCTCTGGGGCCAACGTCCTGACTTTC. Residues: CASTPQKGSSGANVLTF.